This T cell receptor (beta chain) was profiled in a study of T cell repertoires in aging, cancer and after chemotherapy. TRB rearrangements spanning V, D and J were amplified using mixed TRB-A/B primers. TCRdb reprocessed the multiplex PCR reads via MiXCR and lists one record per CDR3 protein. The sample lists 2,500 or so distinct CDR3 sequences; 22% were seen once. Peripheral blood genomic DNA, not sorted cells or RNA, was the template. This clonotype was counted only a few times. Trimming left V 5 bases short and J 0 bases short, with 14 bases between. The CDR3 runs to 15 residues. The sequenced sample consisted of blood. The chain couples TRBV12-3 or TRBV12-4 to TRBJ2-7; D might be TRBD1 (6 bases). The clonotype comes from a human donor with a blood cancer. For the CDR3, the DNA is TGTGCCAGCAGTCCCCCTAACAGGGCCTCCTACGAGCAGTACTTC. As protein: CASSPPNRASYEQYF.